This entry lists 13 T cell receptor beta chains sequenced from one sample in a study of immune evolution from preneoplasia to lung adenocarcinoma (dated by TCRdb to the early 2020s). Library prep was done by the immunoSEQ multiplex PCR assay. Imported from immuneACCESS, the table was reduced by TCRdb to in-frame sequences with V and J called. These copies leave out some clones; in studies compared against another copy, an unresolved V gene accounts for under half, and the cause of the remainder is not known. Recorded for this sample are about 8,600 clones; around 80% of them occurred a single time. The top ten clones comprise approximately 8.6% of the sample. Specimen: FFPE minimally invasive lung adenocarcinoma tissue. The cell subset or site label, read with the paper, signifies: micro-invasive lung adenocarcinoma (MIA). The source is a donor older than 65 with lung adenocarcinoma.

This clone was observed a single time. The chain has TRBV30 and TRBJ1-4; TRBD1 matches at 10 bases. CDR3 size: 16 residues. Germline V gene sequence: CDR1 GTSNPN, CDR2 SVGIG (reference sequence). With V trimmed by 1 base and J by 7 bases, 9 bases remained unmatched. This CDR3 reads CAWSDRQGAHPEKLFF. CDR3 in DNA: TGTGCCTGGAGTGACCGACAGGGGGCGCATCCTGAAAAACTGTTTTTT.

This chain links TRBV7-9 with TRBJ2-7, with a possible D match to TRBD1 (6 bases). Germline V lookup: CDR1 SEHNR, CDR2 FQNEAQ (reference sequence). This CDR3 comprises 12 residues. Trimming took 5 bases from V and 6 from J, leaving 11 bases between them. CDR3 loop: CASSQDSSEQYF. In nucleotides, the CDR3 is TGTGCCAGCAGCCAGGACAGTTCCGAGCAGTACTTC.

The chain combines TRBV5-5 with TRBJ1-2; D gene unclear. The germline CDR1 and CDR2 sequences are SGHKS and YYEKEE (reference sequence). The germline V and J ends were trimmed by 0 bases and 4 bases, with 10 bases remaining between them. CDR3 length: 14 amino acids. The CDR3 nucleotides are TGTGCCAGCAGCTTGGAGGCGGCGCCCTATGGCTACACCTTC. It encodes CASSLEAAPYGYTF.

This chain uses TRBV30 with TRBJ1-1; a weak D match, TRBD1 (5 bases). The CDR3 consists of 13 residues. Trimming removed 1 base from V and 7 bases from J, with 13 bases in between. Per germline, CDR1 GTSNPN and CDR2 SVGIG (reference sequence). CDR3 residues: CAWSARRGGEAFF. In nucleotides, the CDR3 is TGTGCCTGGAGTGCACGAAGGGGCGGTGAAGCTTTCTTT.

The chain is built from TRBV10-3 and TRBJ1-2, with unresolved D. V was pared by 0 bases and J by 1 base, with 12 bases between. Germline CDR1 reads ENHRY; CDR2 reads SYGVKD. This CDR3 region has 16 residues. CDR3 sequence (DNA): TGTGCCATCAGTGAGTCAGCCCGGCAGCGTAACTATGGCTACACCTTC. Its translation: CAISESARQRNYGYTF.

The sample holds one count of this clone. This chain links TRBV7-2 with TRBJ2-7; perhaps D is TRBD1 or TRBD2 (5 bases each). This CDR3 has 13 amino acids. The germline V gene has CDR1 SGHTA and CDR2 FQGNSA. Trimming cost V 6 bases and J 6 bases, with 15 bases left between them. CDR3 residues: CASSPGTYGEQYF. DNA of the CDR3: TGTGCCAGCAGTCCCGGGACGTATGGCGAGCAGTACTTC. Combining the CDR3 with reference TRBV7-2 and TRBJ2-7 gives the whole variable domain GAGVSQSPSNKVTEKGKDVELRCDPISGHTALYWYRQSLGQGLEFLIYFQGNSAPDKSGLPSDRFSAERTGGSVSTLTIQRTQQEDSAVYLCASSPGTYGEQYFGPGTRLTVT.

The gene calls are TRBV7-2 and TRBJ2-1; 10 bases line up with TRBD2. V shed 5 bases and J 5 bases; nucleotides not matched to a gene: 12. This CDR3 has 17 amino acids. Germline CDR1 is SGHTA and CDR2 is FQGNSA. The CDR3 nucleotides read TGTGCCAGCAGCCCTAGCTCCCTAGCGGGAGCGGACAATGAGCAGTTCTTC. Its translation: CASSPSSLAGADNEQFF.

The chain uses TRBV5-8 and TRBJ1-6; perhaps TRBD1 as D (6 bases). Germline CDR1 reads SGHTS; CDR2 reads YDEGEE. With 4 bases removed from V and 2 bases from J, the gap between germline ends came to 19 bases. This CDR3 is 18 amino acids long. The CDR3 DNA follows: TGTGCCAGCAGCCCAACGGGGGGCGCGTGGGCCTATAATTCACCCCTCCACTTT. This encodes CASSPTGGAWAYNSPLHF. Based on the CDR3 plus reference TRBV5-8 and TRBJ1-6, the full variable domain is EAGVTQSPTHLIKTRGQQATLRCSPISGHTSVYWYQQALGLGLQFLLWYDEGEERNRGNFPPRFSGRQFPNYSSELNVNALELEDSALYLCASSPTGGAWAYNSPLHFGNGTRLTVT.

The chain employs TRBV30 and TRBJ2-1, with a possible D match to TRBD2 (5 bases). The CDR3 has 14 residues. V dropped 5 bases and J dropped 8 bases, with 19 bases sitting between them. Germline CDR1 and CDR2: GTSNPN and SVGIG (reference sequence). DNA for the CDR3: TGTGCCTGGGGACTCCCTTCTGCGGGCGATGAGCAGTTCTTC. Its translation is CAWGLPSAGDEQFF.

The V and J genes are TRBV6-1 and TRBJ2-2, with D unclear. The CDR3 loop spans 13 amino acids. V lost 4 bases to trimming and J lost 5 bases, with 8 bases between them. CDR1 and CDR2 (germline): MNHNS, SASEGT. CDR3 in DNA: TGTGCCAGCAGTGTCGAGAAGACCGGGGAGCTGTTTTTT. It translates to CASSVEKTGELFF.

The V gene is TRBV7-9, the J gene TRBJ2-7; D gene ambiguous. The CDR3 extends over 13 amino acids. V was pared by 4 bases and J by 5 bases, with 12 bases between. Germline V gene data show CDR1 as SEHNR and CDR2 as FQNEAQ (reference sequence). The CDR3 here is CASSSRNSDEQYF. The CDR3, as DNA: TGTGCCAGCAGCTCCCGGAACTCGGACGAGCAGTACTTC. Combining the CDR3 with reference TRBV7-9 and TRBJ2-7 gives the whole variable domain DTGVSQNPRHKITKRGQNVTFRCDPISEHNRLYWYRQTLGQGPEFLTYFQNEAQLEKSRLLSDRFSAERPKGSFSTLEIQRTEQGDSAMYLCASSSRNSDEQYFGPGTRLTVT.

The rearrangement joins TRBV7-9 to TRBJ1-1, with D tentatively TRBD1 (5 bases). The length of the CDR3 is 16 residues. Trimming stripped 5 bases from V and 4 bases from J, with 20 bases between. Looked up from germline, CDR1 is SEHNR and CDR2 is FQNEAQ (reference sequence). CDR3 nucleotide sequence: TGTGCCAGCAGCACAGCCCAGCGCTCGGGGGGCACTGAAGCTTTCTTT. This codes for CASSTAQRSGGTEAFF. The variable domain in full, with the rest retrieved from reference TRBV7-9 and TRBJ1-1, is DTGVSQNPRHKITKRGQNVTFRCDPISEHNRLYWYRQTLGQGPEFLTYFQNEAQLEKSRLLSDRFSAERPKGSFSTLEIQRTEQGDSAMYLCASSTAQRSGGTEAFFGQGTRLTVV.

There are a few counts of this clone. The chain carries TRBV5-1 and TRBJ2-7, with 14 nucleotides matching TRBD2. V shed 4 bases and J 2 bases; nucleotides not matched to a gene: 2. The CDR3 length is 15 residues. CDR1 and CDR2 (germline): SGHRS, YFSETQ. DNA of the CDR3: TGCGCCAGCAGCCCGGGACTAGCGGGAGCCTACGAGCAGTACTTC. Translating it yields CASSPGLAGAYEQYF.